The 8 T cell receptor beta chains given below trace back to one sample, sequenced in a study of cytomegalovirus exposure and HLA in healthy donors. The PCR contained 60 Vbeta and 13 Jbeta primers. Clones were sequenced by immunoSEQ multiplex PCR, and TCRdb holds only the in-frame ones, with some missing. This sample has roughly 90,000 clones, with 85% to 90% found just once. The sample was PBMCs. The source of these receptors is a man younger than 35 in good health and CMV-seronegative.

The genes are TRBV25-1 and TRBJ2-7; 8 bases are a match to TRBD1. V trimming: 3 bases; J trimming: 9 bases; junction bases outside the gene matches: 19. Germline lookup yields CDR1 MGHDK and CDR2 SYGVNS. This CDR3 spans 17 amino acids. The CDR3 sequence is CASSDPPGRQGFEGQYF. CDR3 nucleotides: TGTGCCAGCAGTGACCCACCGGGTAGACAGGGGTTCGAAGGGCAGTACTTC.

This clone has only one observation. The sample contains more than one DNA sequence encoding this CDR3. The chain has TRBV20-1 and TRBJ2-5; D is ambiguous. Per germline, CDR1 DFQATT and CDR2 SNEGSKA (reference sequence). This CDR3 contains 10 residues. Trimming removed 6 bases from V and 2 bases from J, with 4 bases in between. The CDR3 spells CSASQETQYF. CDR3 coding DNA: TGCAGTGCGAGTCAAGAGACCCAGTACTTC.

CDR3 sequence reads: CAWSVLVTRGEAFF. The CDR3 nucleotides read TGTGCCTGGAGTGTACTAGTAACAAGAGGAGAAGCTTTCTTT. The chain recombines TRBV30 with TRBJ1-1; no firm D call. This CDR3 has 14 residues. The germline V gene encodes CDR1 GTSNPN and CDR2 SVGIG (reference sequence). V gave up 0 bases and J gave up 8 bases, with 16 bases separating them.

The gene calls are TRBV6-6 and TRBJ2-5; D might be TRBD2 (5 bases). This CDR3 has 15 amino acids. The germline V gene has CDR1 MNHNY and CDR2 SVGAGI (reference sequence). The V end was cut by 5 bases, the J end by 4 bases, with 17 bases between. CDR3 DNA: TGTGCCAGCAGTCCCGGACCCCGGGGTACAGAGACCCAGTACTTC. Translating gives CASSPGPRGTETQYF.

The V gene is TRBV9, the J gene TRBJ2-5; 8 bases agree with TRBD1. The end of the DNA fits TRBJ2-7 better, so the J call may be wrong. This CDR3 comprises 15 residues. Per the germline V gene, CDR1 is SGDLS and CDR2 is YYNGEE. The CDR3 DNA follows: TGTGCCAGCAGCCTAGGACAGGGAAGGACCTACGAGCAGTACTTC. It yields the protein CASSLGQGRTYEQYF.

The V gene is TRBV7-9, the J gene TRBJ1-1, with D possibly being TRBD1 (5 bases). V was shortened by 2 bases and J by 11 bases, with 15 bases between the two germline ends. Germline CDR1 and CDR2: SEHNR and FQNEAQ (reference sequence). The CDR3 runs to 13 residues. The CDR3 DNA is TGTGCCAGCAGCTTACTGCCGGGGGTAAGCGCTTTCTTT. This gives the protein CASSLLPGVSAFF.

The J gene is TRBJ2-3, the V gene TRBV9, with 14 positions matching TRBD2. This CDR3 is built from 17 residues. Germline loops: CDR1 SGDLS, CDR2 YYNGEE. V dropped 3 bases and J dropped 1; count of bases not matched to a gene: 4. The CDR3 loop reads CASSGETSGRGTDTQYF. For the CDR3, the DNA is TGTGCCAGCAGCGGGGAGACTAGCGGGAGGGGCACAGATACGCAGTATTTT.

This clone has a single count. The chain carries TRBV28 and TRBJ2-7; 8 bases agree with TRBD1. V lost 7 bases and J lost 0; bases outside the gene matches: 11. This CDR3 is built from 16 residues. Looked up from germline, CDR1 is MDHEN and CDR2 is SYDVKM. CDR3 region: CASTPPGTGSSYEQYF. As DNA, the CDR3 is TGTGCCAGCACCCCCCCCGGGACAGGAAGCTCCTACGAGCAGTACTTC.